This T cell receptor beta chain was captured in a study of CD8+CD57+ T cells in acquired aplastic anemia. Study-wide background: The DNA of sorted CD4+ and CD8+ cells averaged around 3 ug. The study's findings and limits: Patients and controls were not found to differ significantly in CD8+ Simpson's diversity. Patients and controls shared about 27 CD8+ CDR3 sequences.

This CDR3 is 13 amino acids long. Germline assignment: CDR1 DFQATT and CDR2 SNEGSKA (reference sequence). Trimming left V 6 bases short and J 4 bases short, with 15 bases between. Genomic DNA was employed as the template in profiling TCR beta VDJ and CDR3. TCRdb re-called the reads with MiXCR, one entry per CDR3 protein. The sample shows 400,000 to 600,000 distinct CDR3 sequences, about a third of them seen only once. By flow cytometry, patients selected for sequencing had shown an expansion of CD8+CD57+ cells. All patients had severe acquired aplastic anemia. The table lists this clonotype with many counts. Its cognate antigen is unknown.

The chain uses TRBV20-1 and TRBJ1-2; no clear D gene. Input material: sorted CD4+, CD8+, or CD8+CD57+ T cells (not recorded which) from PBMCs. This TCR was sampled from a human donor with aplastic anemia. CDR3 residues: CSASPTKFYGYTF. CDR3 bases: TGCAGTGCAAGTCCCACAAAGTTCTATGGCTACACCTTC.